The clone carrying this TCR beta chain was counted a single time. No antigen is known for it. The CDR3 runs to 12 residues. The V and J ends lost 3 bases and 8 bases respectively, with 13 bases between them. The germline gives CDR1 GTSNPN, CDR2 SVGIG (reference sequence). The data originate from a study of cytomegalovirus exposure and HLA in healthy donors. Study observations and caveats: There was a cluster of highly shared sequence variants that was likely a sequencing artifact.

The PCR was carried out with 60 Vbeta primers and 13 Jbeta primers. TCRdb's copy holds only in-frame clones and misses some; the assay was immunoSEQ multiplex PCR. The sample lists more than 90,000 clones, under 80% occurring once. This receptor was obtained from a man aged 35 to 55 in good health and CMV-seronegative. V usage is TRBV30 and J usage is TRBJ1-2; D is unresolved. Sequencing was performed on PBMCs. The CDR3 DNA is TGTGCCTGGAGGGAGACCGGAGGCGGCTACACCTTC. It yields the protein CAWRETGGGYTF.